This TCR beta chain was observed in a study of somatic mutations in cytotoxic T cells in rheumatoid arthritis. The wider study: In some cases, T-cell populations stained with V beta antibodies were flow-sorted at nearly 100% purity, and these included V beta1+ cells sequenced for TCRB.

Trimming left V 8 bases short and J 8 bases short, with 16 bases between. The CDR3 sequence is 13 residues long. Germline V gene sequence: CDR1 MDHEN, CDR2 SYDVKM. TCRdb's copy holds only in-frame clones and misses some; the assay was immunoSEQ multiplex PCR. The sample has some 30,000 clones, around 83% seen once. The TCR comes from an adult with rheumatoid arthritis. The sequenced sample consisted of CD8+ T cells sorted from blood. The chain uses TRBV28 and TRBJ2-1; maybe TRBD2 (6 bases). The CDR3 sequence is CASGLAEGDEQFF. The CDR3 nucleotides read TGTGCCAGCGGGTTAGCGGAGGGTGATGAGCAGTTCTTC.